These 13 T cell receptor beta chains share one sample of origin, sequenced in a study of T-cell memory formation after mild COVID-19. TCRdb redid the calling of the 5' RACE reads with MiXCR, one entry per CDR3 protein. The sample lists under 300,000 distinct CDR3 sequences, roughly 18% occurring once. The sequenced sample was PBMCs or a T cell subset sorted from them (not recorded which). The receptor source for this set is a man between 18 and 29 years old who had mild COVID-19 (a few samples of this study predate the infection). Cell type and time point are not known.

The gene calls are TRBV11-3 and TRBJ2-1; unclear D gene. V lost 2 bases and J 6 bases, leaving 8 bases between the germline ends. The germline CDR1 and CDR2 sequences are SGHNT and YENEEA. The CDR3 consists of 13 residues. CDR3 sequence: CASSLFASNEQFF. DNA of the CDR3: TGTGCCAGCAGCTTATTTGCCTCCAATGAGCAGTTCTTC.

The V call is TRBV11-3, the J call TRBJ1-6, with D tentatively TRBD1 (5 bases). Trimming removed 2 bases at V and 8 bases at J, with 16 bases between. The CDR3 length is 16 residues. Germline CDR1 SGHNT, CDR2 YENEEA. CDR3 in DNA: TGTGCCAGCAGCTTAAGGAGGGACTCTTTGGATTCACCCCTCCACTTT. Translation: CASSLRRDSLDSPLHF.

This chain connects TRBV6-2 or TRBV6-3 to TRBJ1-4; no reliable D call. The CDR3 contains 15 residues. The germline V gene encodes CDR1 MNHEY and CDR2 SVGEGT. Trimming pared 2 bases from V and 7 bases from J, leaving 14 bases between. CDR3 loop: CASSYNRRDPEKLFF. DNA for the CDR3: TGTGCCAGCAGTTACAACCGGAGGGATCCTGAAAAACTGTTTTTT.

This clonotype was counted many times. CDR3 nucleotides: TGTGCCAGCAGCTTAGCCCCCGGGGGGCAGAGCACCGGGGAGCTGTTTTTT. Translation gives CASSLAPGGQSTGELFF. V gene TRBV7-7 combines with J gene TRBJ2-2; TRBD2 is a possible D gene (7 bases). Trimming removed 0 bases at V and 4 bases at J, with 15 bases between. The CDR3 consists of 17 residues. Per the germline V gene, CDR1 is SSHAT and CDR2 is FNYEAQ (reference sequence).

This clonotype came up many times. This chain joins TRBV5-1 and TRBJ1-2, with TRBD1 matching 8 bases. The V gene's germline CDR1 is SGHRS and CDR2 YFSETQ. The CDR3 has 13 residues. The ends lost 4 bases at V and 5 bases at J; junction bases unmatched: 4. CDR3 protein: CASSPGQVYGYTF. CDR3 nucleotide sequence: TGCGCCAGCAGCCCGGGACAGGTTTATGGCTACACCTTC.

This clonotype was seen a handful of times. The DNA for the CDR3 is TGTGCCAGCAGCGTAGCTCCCGGGGGGTTGGAGACCCAGTACTTC. Its translation: CASSVAPGGLETQYF. The V and J genes are TRBV9 and TRBJ2-5; 7 positions agree with TRBD2. CDR3 size: 15 residues. In germline, CDR1 is SGDLS, CDR2 YYNGEE. With V trimmed by 0 bases and J by 5 bases, 7 bases remained unmatched.

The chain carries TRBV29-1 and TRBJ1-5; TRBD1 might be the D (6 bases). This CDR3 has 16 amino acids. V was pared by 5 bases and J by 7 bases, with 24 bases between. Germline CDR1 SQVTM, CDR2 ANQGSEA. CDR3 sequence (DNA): TGCAGCGTTTCTCGCGGGACCGCGAAGGGGGACCAGCCCCAGCATTTT. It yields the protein CSVSRGTAKGDQPQHF. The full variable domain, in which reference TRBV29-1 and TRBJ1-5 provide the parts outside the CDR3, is SAVISQKPSRDICQRGTSLTIQCQVDSQVTMMFWYRQQPGQSLTLIATANQGSEATYESGFVIDKFPISRPNLTFSTLTVSNMSPEDSSIYLCSVSRGTAKGDQPQHFGDGTRLSIL.

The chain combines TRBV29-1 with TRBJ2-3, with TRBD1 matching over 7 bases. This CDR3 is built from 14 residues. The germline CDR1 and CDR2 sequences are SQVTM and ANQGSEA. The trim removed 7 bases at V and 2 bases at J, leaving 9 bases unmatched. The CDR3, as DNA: TGCAGCGCCAGCCAGGGGGTAGCCACAGATACGCAGTATTTT. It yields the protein CSASQGVATDTQYF.

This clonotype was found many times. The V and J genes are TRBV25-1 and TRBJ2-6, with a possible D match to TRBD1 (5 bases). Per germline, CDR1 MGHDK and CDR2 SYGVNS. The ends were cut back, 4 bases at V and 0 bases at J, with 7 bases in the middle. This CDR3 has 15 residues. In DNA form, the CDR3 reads TGTGCCAGCAGTGTAGGACACTCTGGGGCCAACGTCCTGACTTTC. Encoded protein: CASSVGHSGANVLTF.

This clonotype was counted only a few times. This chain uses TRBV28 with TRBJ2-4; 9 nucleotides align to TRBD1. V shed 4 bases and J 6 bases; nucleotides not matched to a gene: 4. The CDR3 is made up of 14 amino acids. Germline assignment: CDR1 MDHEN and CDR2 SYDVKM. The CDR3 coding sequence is TGTGCCAGCAGTTCCATGGGACAGGGAAACATTCAGTACTTC. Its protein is CASSSMGQGNIQYF.

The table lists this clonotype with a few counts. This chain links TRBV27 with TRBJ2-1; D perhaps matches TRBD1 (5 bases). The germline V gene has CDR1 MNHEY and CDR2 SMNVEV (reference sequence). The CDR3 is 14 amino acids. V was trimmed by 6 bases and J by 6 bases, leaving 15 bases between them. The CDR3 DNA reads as TGTGCCAGCAGAGGCCAGGGTAGAGGCAATGAGCAGTTCTTC. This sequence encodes CASRGQGRGNEQFF.

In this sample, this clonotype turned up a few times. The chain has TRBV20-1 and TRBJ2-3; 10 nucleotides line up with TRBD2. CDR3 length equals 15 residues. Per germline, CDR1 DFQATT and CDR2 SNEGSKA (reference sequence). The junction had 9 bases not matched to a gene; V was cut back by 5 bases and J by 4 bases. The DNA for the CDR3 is TGCAGTGCTGGACCGAGCGGGGGGGCATCAGATACGCAGTATTTT. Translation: CSAGPSGGASDTQYF.

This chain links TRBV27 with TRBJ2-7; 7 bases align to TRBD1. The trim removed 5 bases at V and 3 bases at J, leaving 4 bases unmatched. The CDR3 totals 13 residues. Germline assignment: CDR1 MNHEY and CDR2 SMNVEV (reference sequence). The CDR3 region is CASSPTGYYEQYV. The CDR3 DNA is TGTGCCAGCAGTCCGACAGGGTACTACGAGCAGTACGTC.